This is a list of T cell receptor beta chains from one sample in a study of CD8+ T cells in alopecia areata. Measured with immunoSEQ multiplex PCR; TCRdb has only the in-frame clones, and not every one. The sample holds hundreds of thousands of clones, about 60% seen once. Sequenced material: CD4+ T cells sorted from blood, taken around week 54, from a patient treated with tofacitinib. Source of these receptors: a human donor with alopecia areata. CDR3s include the opening cysteine and the closing phenylalanine or tryptophan. The D gene is left open where the match is weak. The listing skips clone size in some rows; elsewhere it reads once, few, many or a size class.

v_gene	abundance	d_gene	j_gene	CDR3aa	CDR3nt
TRBV5-1	few	.	TRBJ2-7	CASSWTTSYEQYF	TGCGCCAGCAGCTGGACGACATCCTACGAGCAGTACTTC
TRBV7-9	few	TRBD2	TRBJ2-1	CASSLGGLAGIYNEQFF	TGTGCCAGCAGCTTAGGGGGACTAGCGGGGATCTACAATGAGCAGTTCTTC
TRBV4-3	.	.	TRBJ1-1	CASSPGYLWGLEAFF	TGCGCCAGCAGCCCCGGATATCTTTGGGGCCTTGAAGCTTTCTTT
TRBV7-9	many	.	TRBJ2-3	CASSRGAQGADTQYF	TGTGCCAGCAGCCGGGGGGCACAGGGGGCAGATACGCAGTATTTT
TRBV7-2	few	.	TRBJ2-7	CASSLVLAEQYF	TGTGCCAGCAGCTTAGTACTCGCGGAGCAGTACTTC
TRBV14	.	.	TRBJ2-6	CASSRSHSGANVLTF	TGTGCCAGCAGCCGTTCCCACTCTGGGGCCAACGTCCTGACTTTC
TRBV4-3	.	TRBD1	TRBJ1-6	CASSQGTGSLVSYNSPLHF	TGCGCCAGCAGCCAAGGGACAGGATCTTTGGTCTCCTATAATTCACCCCTCCACTTT
TRBV30	few	.	TRBJ2-2	CAWSVWGDRELFF	TGTGCCTGGAGTGTATGGGGGGACAGGGAGCTGTTTTTT
TRBV28	.	TRBD1	TRBJ1-6	CASSTRDRGHSPLHF	TGTGCCAGCAGTACCCGGGACAGGGGGCATTCACCCCTCCACTTT
TRBV7-2	.	.	TRBJ2-5	CASSLDRFQETQYF	TGTGCCAGCAGCCTTGACAGGTTCCAAGAGACCCAGTACTTC